This TCR beta chain originates from a study of T-cell memory formation after mild COVID-19. Study outcomes and limitations: Later expanders leaned CD4+, whereas day 15 to 85 contracting clones were balanced CD4/CD8.

Points on this clonotype: Its antigen is not known.

CDR1 and CDR2 (germline): MNHEY, SVGAGI. The CDR3 is 14 amino acids. V shed 6 bases and J shed 2 bases, with 13 bases lying between them. TCRdb itself ran the 5' RACE reads through MiXCR, one entry per CDR3 protein. The sample includes hundreds of thousands of distinct CDR3 sequences, roughly 15% of them seen just once. This sequence joins TRBV6-5 and TRBJ2-5; TRBD2 is a possible D gene (5 bases). The sequence was collected from a man between 18 and 29 years old who had mild COVID-19 (a few samples of this study predate the infection). Cell type and time point are not known. The sequencing sample was made of PBMCs or a T cell subset sorted from them (not recorded which). This chain's CDR3 is CASSSRGVQETQYF. CDR3 bases: TGTGCCAGCAGCTCACGGGGAGTTCAAGAGACCCAGTACTTC.